This TCR beta chain was identified during a study of vaccination and CD4 T cells after COVID-19 (dated by TCRdb to 2021 to 2024). About the full investigation: Six males and four females were included in the convalescent cohort, with two Hispanic individuals, seven Caucasians, two Asians and one multiracial person represented. Two doses of either the Pfizer-BioNTech BNT162b2 vaccine (n=8) or the Moderna mRNA-1273 vaccine (n=2) were administered to participants. Post-COVID blood samples were collected from convalescent patients a median of about 92 days after diagnosis, with a range of roughly 30 to 170 days. Post-vaccine blood samples were obtained a median of around 74 days after the second vaccine dose, with a range of about 13 to 250 days. The cultures were stimulated with overlapping spike peptide pools from SARS-CoV-2 and from the common cold coronaviruses HCoV-NL63, HCoV-OC43 and HCoV-229E. As controls, cultures received a CEFX viral epitope pool (the positive control), an HIV-1 Nef peptide pool (the negative control), or no peptide at all. In roughly eleven COVID-19 convalescent patients and a few infection-naive healthy vaccine recipients, the spike-specific CD4+ TCR repertoire before mRNA vaccination was compared with the repertoire after mRNA vaccination. At the TCR clonotype level, an earlier paper using these donors assessed memory CD4+ T cell crossreactivity between SARS-CoV-2 and common cold coronavirus spike proteins. Findings and caveats that apply to the study as a whole: Among convalescent patients, a median 86.3% of the SARS-CoV-2-reactive clones seen after vaccination appeared only after vaccination, which suggests priming specific to the vaccine. Nearly all vaccine-specific clones in convalescent patients (304 of 307) were mono-reactive for SARS-CoV-2 spike rather than cross-reactive with common cold coronaviruses. The median number of SARS-CoV-2-reactive clonotypes rose from fewer than 25 after infection to about 40 after vaccination, but the change was not significant. Relatively few convalescent patients were included in the study, and early timepoints after natural infection were not analyzed.

Library preparation was by PCR. DNA from cultured CD4+ T cells underwent TCR sequencing with the Oncomine TCR Beta short-read assay at the Johns Hopkins FTIC core. The QIAamp micro DNA kit was used to extract genomic DNA from the cultured CD4+ T cells. Oncomine TCR Beta libraries from cultured CD4+ T cells were pooled with unique dual indexes and sequenced on an Illumina iSeq 100. Under the source paper's analysis protocol: Non-productive sequences were removed, and CDR3s not starting with C, not ending with F or W, or shorter than 7 amino acids were discarded. The MANAFEST web application identified antigen-specific clonotypes by comparing peptide-stimulated wells against reference wells and other culture wells. An FDR below 0.05, an odds ratio above 5, and a productive frequency above 0.1% in at least two of three replicate wells were required for clones to be considered positive. A clonotype was classed as cross-reactive if the clonotype showed significant expansion both in SARS-CoV-2 spike wells and in at least one common cold coronavirus spike condition. Levenshtein distances (stringdist) and unrooted phylogenetic trees (ape) in R version 3.6.1 were used to assess CDR3 homology. The public reads were reprocessed in TCRdb via fastp at Q25 and MiXCR, keeping in-frame beta chains. Entries that share a CDR3 protein sequence are merged under the most common genes and DNA. The V and J calls and clone size come from TCRdb's table, not from the authors' own analysis. For this sample the table gives about 4,600 distinct CDR3 sequences, of which nearly 60% were detected only once. The ten most abundant clones make up 40% to 50% of the sample.

The V end loses 0 bases and the J end loses 6 bases, and a stretch of 8 bases separates them. Via the germline V gene, CDR1 is SGHDN and CDR2 FVKESK. The cysteine opens and the phenylalanine closes a CDR3 of 13 amino acids. Just the 39-base CDR3 DNA is kept, in frame starting at base 1. The treatment or condition label on this specimen signifies: roughly 10-day PBMC culture with coronavirus spike peptide pools or control peptides (ViraFEST assay). CD4+ T cells from unexposed donors were collected before the COVID-19 pandemic (2011-2018). To expand antigen-specific T cells with peptide pools and then pick out the expanded clonotypes through TCR sequencing, the study relied on the ViraFEST assay. Each well held two million PBMCs cultured with around 10 ug/ml peptide pools in IMDM containing 5% human AB serum and 7.5 to 10 IU/ml IL-2. On days 3 and 7, half of the culture medium was replaced with fresh IL-2-containing medium. Once the cells had been in culture for about 10 days, the EasySep CD4+ T cell isolation kit was used to isolate CD4+ T cells by negative selection. As cell number allowed, CD4+ T cells from unexposed donors were tested for reactivity to SARS-CoV-2 S and N and to four common cold coronavirus spike pools. Ficoll-Paque Plus gradient centrifugation was used to isolate PBMCs from whole blood, and the isolated PBMCs were then either used fresh or cryopreserved at -140C. Each culture condition was generally run in triplicate wells. The leukapheresis product used for the unexposed donors was purchased from a commercial source.

This clonotype was detected once. The antigen it binds to is not known. Base qualities are not provided; no much larger clone lies one nucleotide away. A lone read gives weak evidence. The chain links TRBV14 with TRBJ1-2, with TRBD1 tentatively as D gene (5 bases match). The clonotype comes from a human donor in good health. Sequenced input: CD4+ T cells from blood, cultured in vitro. The CDR3 amino acid sequence is: CASSQEMGHGYTF. In nucleotides, the sequence is TGTGCCAGCAGCCAAGAAATGGGACATGGCTACACCTTC.